What follows are 19 T cell receptor beta chains derived from one specimen sequenced in a study of T cells in Graves' hyperthyroidism and ophthalmopathy. Authors of the study amplified TCR beta CDR3 regions from RNA transcripts. First-round RT-PCR of the TCR CDR3 relied on the HTBI primer set. TCRdb used MiXCR to reprocess the multiplex PCR reads, holding one entry per CDR3 protein. The sample comprises approximately 300,000 distinct CDR3 sequences, approximately 19% of which are singletons, and 39% rests with the top ten. Sequencing used blood. Receptors originate from a man aged 50 to 59 with Graves' ophthalmopathy.

This clonotype was counted between two and nine times. The chain uses TRBV29-1 and TRBJ1-6, with TRBD1 matching over 7 bases. Germline loops: CDR1 SQVTM, CDR2 ANQGSEA. The V gene end was trimmed by 5 bases and the J gene end by 7 bases; junction bases not matched to a gene: 8. CDR3 length equals 14 residues. CDR3 loop: CSVKEGQKNSPLHF. CDR3 DNA sequence: TGCAGCGTTAAGGAGGGACAGAAGAATTCACCCCTCCACTTT.

This clonotype was observed at least ten times. The rearrangement uses TRBV11-2 and TRBJ2-2; TRBD2 agrees at 7 bases. This CDR3 region has 14 residues. Per germline, CDR1 SGHAT and CDR2 FQNNGV. Trimming removed 5 bases from V and 3 bases from J; junction bases left unmatched: 3. The CDR3 loop is CASSIRGDTGELFF. CDR3 DNA sequence: TGTGCCAGCAGCATTCGGGGGGACACCGGGGAGCTGTTTTTT.

The V call is TRBV4-1, the J call TRBJ2-1, with D possibly matching TRBD2 (5 bases). V lost 1 base to trimming and J lost 0 bases, with 10 bases between them. Germline values: CDR1 MGHRA, CDR2 YSYEKL. The length of the CDR3 is 16 residues. The CDR3 here is CASSQGSGTSYNEQFF. CDR3 in DNA: TGCGCCAGCAGCCAAGGGTCGGGAACCTCCTACAATGAGCAGTTCTTC.

This clonotype was observed a few times. The V gene is TRBV12-3 or TRBV12-4, the J gene TRBJ2-3; D not certain. The CDR3 runs to 13 residues. The V end lost 3 bases, the J end lost 0 bases, and 4 bases lay between the germline ends. DNA for the CDR3: TGTGCCAGCAGTTTCAGTAGCACAGATACGCAGTATTTT. Translation gives CASSFSSTDTQYF.

The CDR3 region has the DNA TGTGCCAGCAGCTTCGGGACTAGGGCCTACAATGAGCAGTTCTTC. Encoded protein: CASSFGTRAYNEQFF. The rearrangement uses TRBV7-2 and TRBJ2-1; TRBD2 aligns across 8 bases. After removal of 3 bases from V and 2 bases from J, the junction contained 3 bases not matched to a gene. The CDR3 length is 15 residues. CDR1 and CDR2 from the germline V gene are SGHTA and FQGNSA. The whole variable domain, remainder taken from reference TRBV7-2 and TRBJ2-1, is GAGVSQSPSNKVTEKGKDVELRCDPISGHTALYWYRQSLGQGLEFLIYFQGNSAPDKSGLPSDRFSAERTGGSVSTLTIQRTQQEDSAVYLCASSFGTRAYNEQFFGPGTRLTVL.

This clonotype was seen at least ten times. V is TRBV20-1 and J is TRBJ2-4, with D perhaps matching TRBD1 (6 bases). CDR1 DFQATT and CDR2 SNEGSKA come from the germline V gene (reference sequence). Trimming took off 0 bases at V and 5 bases at J, with 14 bases between the two ends. The CDR3 covers 15 residues. The CDR3 DNA sequence: TGCAGTGCTAGAGATGGGCAGGGGAGCGAAAACATTCAGTACTTC. Amino acids: CSARDGQGSENIQYF.

This clonotype was recorded a few times. V usage is TRBV15 and J usage is TRBJ2-7, with a possible D match to TRBD2 (6 bases). V was cut by 5 bases and J by 5 bases, with 16 bases left in between. CDR1 LNHNV and CDR2 YYDKDF come from the germline V gene (reference sequence). This CDR3 comprises 14 residues. CDR3 region: CATSDDREKNEQYF. In DNA, the CDR3 is TGTGCCACCAGCGACGATCGGGAGAAAAACGAGCAGTACTTC.

This clonotype was seen only a few times. The chain is built from TRBV7-2 and TRBJ2-6; D gene unclear. V was pared by 5 bases and J by 0 bases, with 8 bases between. Germline CDR1 and CDR2: SGHTA and FQGNSA. The CDR3 extends over 15 amino acids. CDR3 DNA sequence: TGTGCCAGCAGCGTAGGCGGCTCTGGGGCCAACGTCCTGACTTTC. This encodes CASSVGGSGANVLTF.

Details on this clonotype: This could be a read error, since a much larger clone is one nucleotide away. The gene calls are TRBV3-1 and TRBJ2-1; no firm D call. CDR1 and CDR2 (germline): LGHDT, YNNKEL (reference sequence). The V and J ends lost 0 bases and 9 bases respectively, with 9 bases between them. CDR3 length: 13 amino acids. CDR3 in amino acids: CASSQDGRPEQFF. Written as DNA, the CDR3 is TGTGCCAGCAGCCAAGATGGCAGGCCTGAGCAGTTCTTC.

This clonotype was counted ten times or more. The chain uses TRBV2 and TRBJ2-1, with TRBD2 identical over 8 bases. J was trimmed by 6 bases and V by 4 bases; bases with no gene match: 14. The CDR3 runs 17 residues. Germline assignment: CDR1 SNHLY and CDR2 FYNNEI. CDR3 in DNA: TGTGCCAGCAGTGGGGTTTCGGGCCTAGCGGGTTTCAATGAGCAGTTCTTC. It is translated as CASSGVSGLAGFNEQFF.

The CDR3 sequence is CASSFPPPRGSYGYTF. The CDR3, as DNA: TGTGCCAGCAGCTTCCCCCCACCCCGAGGAAGCTATGGCTACACCTTC. The rearrangement joins TRBV7-2 to TRBJ1-2; D remains unclear. There are 16 residues in the CDR3. Trimming stripped 3 bases from V and 4 bases from J, with 18 bases between. Germline CDR1 SGHTA, CDR2 FQGNSA.

This clonotype was observed many times. The V and J genes are TRBV18 and TRBJ1-1; D might be TRBD1 (5 bases). This CDR3 contains 13 residues. Trimming took 3 bases from V and 3 from J, leaving 8 bases between them. CDR1 KGHSH and CDR2 LQKENI come from the germline V gene. The CDR3 reads CASSPQGYTEAFF. CDR3 nucleotide sequence: TGTGCCAGCTCACCTCAGGGATACACTGAAGCTTTCTTT.

This clonotype was counted many times. V gene TRBV11-2 combines with J gene TRBJ2-7; 7 nucleotides match TRBD1. J lost 3 bases, V lost 2 bases, and 10 bases had no gene match. Germline-derived CDR1 and CDR2 are SGHAT and FQNNGV. The CDR3 covers 16 residues. The CDR3 region has the DNA TGTGCCAGCAGCTTATCACCGGGACAGAAGTACTACGAGCAGTACTTC. It yields the protein CASSLSPGQKYYEQYF. Drawing the rest from reference TRBV11-2 and TRBJ2-7, the complete variable domain is EAGVAQSPRYKIIEKRQSVAFWCNPISGHATLYWYQQILGQGPKLLIQFQNNGVVDDSQLPKDRFSAERLKGVDSTLKIQPAKLEDSAVYLCASSLSPGQKYYEQYFGPGTRLTVT.

This clonotype showed up just once. A much larger clone differs from this one at a single base, so this may be a read error. Given the absence of the conserved phenylalanine or tryptophan at the CDR3 end, a read error is likely. Here the CDR3 reads CASTPGQGSNTEAFS. For the CDR3, the DNA is TGCGCCAGCACTCCGGGACAGGGGTCGAACACTGAAGCTTTCTCT. V gene TRBV5-1 combines with J gene TRBJ1-1, with 10 bases that match TRBD1. Germline values: CDR1 SGHRS, CDR2 YFSETQ. V lost 6 bases, J lost 1 base, and 6 bases stayed unmatched. The CDR3 covers 15 residues.

The chain is built from TRBV5-6 and TRBJ1-1; a weak D match, TRBD1 (6 bases). This CDR3 region has 16 residues. CDR1 is SGHDT, CDR2 YYEEEE, per germline. V lost 3 bases and J 1 base, leaving 16 bases between the germline ends. The CDR3 spells CASSSSPGHRNTEAFF. Here the CDR3 DNA reads TGTGCCAGCAGCTCCTCCCCGGGACATAGGAACACTGAAGCTTTCTTT.

In this sample, this clonotype turned up many times. The chain recombines TRBV28 with TRBJ1-2; D not certain. CDR1 is MDHEN, CDR2 SYDVKM, per germline. V was trimmed by 3 bases and J by 4 bases, leaving 12 bases between them. The CDR3 has 14 amino acids. CDR3 protein: CASSFYDTPYGYTF. In DNA form, the CDR3 reads TGTGCCAGCAGTTTTTATGACACTCCCTATGGCTACACCTTC.

The chain uses TRBV7-8 and TRBJ1-4; a possible D gene is TRBD1 (5 bases). The CDR3 is 12 amino acids. CDR1 and CDR2 (germline): SGHVS, FQNEAQ. Trimming removed 5 bases from V and 8 bases from J, with 9 bases in between. The CDR3 DNA sequence: TGTGCCAGCAGCCCCCACAGGGAAAAACTGTTTTTT. Translation gives CASSPHREKLFF. The variable domain in full, with the rest retrieved from reference TRBV7-8 and TRBJ1-4, is GAGVSQSPRYKVAKRGQDVALRCDPISGHVSLFWYQQALGQGPEFLTYFQNEAQLDKSGLPSDRFFAERPEGSVSTLKIQRTQQEDSAVYLCASSPHREKLFFGSGTQLSVL.

This clonotype was recorded at least ten times. This rearrangement joins TRBV11-3 to TRBJ2-1; perhaps D is TRBD1 or TRBD2 (6 bases each). CDR1 is SGHNT, CDR2 YENEEA, per germline. The CDR3 has 15 amino acids. V was cut by 2 bases and J by 10 bases, with 18 bases left in between. The CDR3 nucleotides are TGTGCCAGCAGCTTACGACTTGGGGGGCCGGAGGAGCAGTTCTTC. This codes for CASSLRLGGPEEQFF.

In its sample, this clonotype was seen many times. The V call is TRBV5-1, the J call TRBJ1-4, with TRBD1 matching 7 bases. CDR1 and CDR2 (germline): SGHRS, YFSETQ. J was trimmed by 5 bases and V by 4 bases; bases with no gene match: 5. The CDR3 totals 14 residues. The CDR3 reads CASSGGTVNEKLFF. The DNA for the CDR3 is TGCGCCAGCAGCGGCGGGACAGTGAATGAAAAACTGTTTTTT.